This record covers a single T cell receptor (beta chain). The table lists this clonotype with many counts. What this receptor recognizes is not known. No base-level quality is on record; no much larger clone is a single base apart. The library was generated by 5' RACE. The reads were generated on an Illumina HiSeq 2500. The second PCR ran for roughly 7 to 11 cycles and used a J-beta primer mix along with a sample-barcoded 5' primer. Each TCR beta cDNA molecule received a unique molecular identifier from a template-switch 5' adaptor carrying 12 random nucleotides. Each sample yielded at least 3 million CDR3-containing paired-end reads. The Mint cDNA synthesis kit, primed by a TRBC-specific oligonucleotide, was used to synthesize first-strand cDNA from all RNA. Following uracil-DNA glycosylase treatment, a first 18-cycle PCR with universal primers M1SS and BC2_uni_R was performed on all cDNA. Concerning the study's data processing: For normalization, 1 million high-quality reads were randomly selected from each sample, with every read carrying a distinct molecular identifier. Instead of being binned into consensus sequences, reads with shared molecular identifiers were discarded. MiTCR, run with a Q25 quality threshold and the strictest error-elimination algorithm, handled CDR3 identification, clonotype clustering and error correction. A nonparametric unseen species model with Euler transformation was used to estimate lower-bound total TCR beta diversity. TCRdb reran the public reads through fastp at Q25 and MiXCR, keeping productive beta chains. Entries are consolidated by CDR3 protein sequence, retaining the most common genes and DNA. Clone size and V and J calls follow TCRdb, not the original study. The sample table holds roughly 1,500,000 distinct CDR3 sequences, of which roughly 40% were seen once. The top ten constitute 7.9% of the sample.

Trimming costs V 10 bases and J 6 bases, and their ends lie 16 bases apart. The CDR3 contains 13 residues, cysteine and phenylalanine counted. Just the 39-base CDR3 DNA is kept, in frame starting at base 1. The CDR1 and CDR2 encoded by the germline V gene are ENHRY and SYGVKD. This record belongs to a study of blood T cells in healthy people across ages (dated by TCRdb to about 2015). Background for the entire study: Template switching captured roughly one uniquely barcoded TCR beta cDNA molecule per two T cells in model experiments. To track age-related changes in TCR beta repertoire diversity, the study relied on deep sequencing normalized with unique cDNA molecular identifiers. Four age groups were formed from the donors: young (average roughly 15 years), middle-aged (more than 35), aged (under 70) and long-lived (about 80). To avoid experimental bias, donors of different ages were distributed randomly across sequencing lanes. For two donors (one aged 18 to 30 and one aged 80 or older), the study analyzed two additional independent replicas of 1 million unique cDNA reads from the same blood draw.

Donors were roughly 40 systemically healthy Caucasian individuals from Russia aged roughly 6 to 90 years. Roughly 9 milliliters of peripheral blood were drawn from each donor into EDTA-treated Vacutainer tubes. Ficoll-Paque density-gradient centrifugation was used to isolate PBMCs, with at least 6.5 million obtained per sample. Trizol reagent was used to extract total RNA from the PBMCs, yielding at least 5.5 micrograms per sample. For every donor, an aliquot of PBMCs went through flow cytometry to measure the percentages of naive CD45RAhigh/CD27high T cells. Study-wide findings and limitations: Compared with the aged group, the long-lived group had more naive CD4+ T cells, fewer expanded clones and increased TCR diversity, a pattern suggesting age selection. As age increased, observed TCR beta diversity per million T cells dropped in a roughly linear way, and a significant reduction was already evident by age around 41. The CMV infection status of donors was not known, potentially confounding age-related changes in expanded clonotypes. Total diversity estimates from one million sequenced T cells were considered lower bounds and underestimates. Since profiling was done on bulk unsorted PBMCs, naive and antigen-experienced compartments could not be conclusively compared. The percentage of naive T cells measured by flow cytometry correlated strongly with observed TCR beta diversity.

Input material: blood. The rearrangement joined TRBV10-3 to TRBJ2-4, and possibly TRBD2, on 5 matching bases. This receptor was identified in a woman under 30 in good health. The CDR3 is CATAPEGANIQYF. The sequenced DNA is TGTGCCACGGCCCCCGAGGGCGCAAACATTCAGTACTTC.